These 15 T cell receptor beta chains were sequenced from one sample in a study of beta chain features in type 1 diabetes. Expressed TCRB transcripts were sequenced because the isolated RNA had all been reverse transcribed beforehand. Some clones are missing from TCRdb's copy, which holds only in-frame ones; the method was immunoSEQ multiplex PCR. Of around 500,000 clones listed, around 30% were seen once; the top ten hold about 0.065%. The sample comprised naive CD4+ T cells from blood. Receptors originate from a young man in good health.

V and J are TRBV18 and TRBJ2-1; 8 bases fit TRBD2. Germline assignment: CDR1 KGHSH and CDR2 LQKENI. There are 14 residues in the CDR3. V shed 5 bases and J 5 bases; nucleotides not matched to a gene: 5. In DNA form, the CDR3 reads TGTGCCAGCTCAATCGGGAGGGCCGACAATGAGCAGTTCTTC. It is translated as CASSIGRADNEQFF.

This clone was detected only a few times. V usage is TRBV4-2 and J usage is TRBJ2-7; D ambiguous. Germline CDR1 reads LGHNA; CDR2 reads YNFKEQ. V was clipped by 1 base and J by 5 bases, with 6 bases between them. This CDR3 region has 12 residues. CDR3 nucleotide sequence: TGTGCCAGCAGCCAAGGTTCGGACGAGCAGTACTTC. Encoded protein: CASSQGSDEQYF.

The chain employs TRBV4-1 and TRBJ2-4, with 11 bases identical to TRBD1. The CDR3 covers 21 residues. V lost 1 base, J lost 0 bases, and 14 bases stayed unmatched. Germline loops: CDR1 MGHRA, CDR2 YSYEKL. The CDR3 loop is CASSQGPSGQGVTLAKNIQYF. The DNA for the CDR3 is TGCGCCAGCAGCCAAGGGCCGTCGGGACAGGGGGTGACTCTAGCCAAAAACATTCAGTACTTC.

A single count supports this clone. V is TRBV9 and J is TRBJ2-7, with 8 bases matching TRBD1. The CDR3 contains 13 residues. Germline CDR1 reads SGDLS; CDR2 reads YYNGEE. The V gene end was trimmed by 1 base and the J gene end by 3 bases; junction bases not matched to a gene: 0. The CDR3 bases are TGTGCCAGCAGCGTAACAGGGGGCTACGAGCAGTACTTC. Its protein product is CASSVTGGYEQYF.

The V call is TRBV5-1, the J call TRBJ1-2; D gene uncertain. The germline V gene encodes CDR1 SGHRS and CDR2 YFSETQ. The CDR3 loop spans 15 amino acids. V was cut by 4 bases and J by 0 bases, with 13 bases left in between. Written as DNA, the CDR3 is TGCGCCAGCAGCCCGGCCGGTGGGGCTAACTATGGCTACACCTTC. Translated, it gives CASSPAGGANYGYTF. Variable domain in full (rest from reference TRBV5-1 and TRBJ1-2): KAGVTQTPRYLIKTRGQQVTLSCSPISGHRSVSWYQQTPGQGLQFLFEYFSETQRNKGNFPGRFSGRQFSNSRSEMNVSTLELGDSALYLCASSPAGGANYGYTFGSGTRLTVV.

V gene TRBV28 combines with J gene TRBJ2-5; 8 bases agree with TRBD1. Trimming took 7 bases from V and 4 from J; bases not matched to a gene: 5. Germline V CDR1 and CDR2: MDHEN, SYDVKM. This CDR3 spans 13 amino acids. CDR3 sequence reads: CASTIQGAETQYF. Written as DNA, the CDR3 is TGTGCCAGCACCATCCAGGGGGCAGAGACCCAGTACTTC.

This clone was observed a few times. In nucleotides, the CDR3 is TGTGCCAGCAGCCCCGGGACCATGTTGGTACGAGAGCAGTACTTC. It codes for CASSPGTMLVREQYF. The chain carries TRBV28 and TRBJ2-7; D may be TRBD1 or TRBD2 (5 bases each). Germline values: CDR1 MDHEN, CDR2 SYDVKM. The CDR3 spans 15 residues. V was trimmed by 6 bases and J by 7 bases, leaving 22 bases between them.

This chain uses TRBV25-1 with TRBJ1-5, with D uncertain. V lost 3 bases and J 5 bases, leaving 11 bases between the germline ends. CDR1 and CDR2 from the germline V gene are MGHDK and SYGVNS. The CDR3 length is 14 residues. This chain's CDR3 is CASSDYLGYQPQHF. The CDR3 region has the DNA TGTGCCAGCAGTGATTATTTAGGGTATCAGCCCCAGCATTTT.

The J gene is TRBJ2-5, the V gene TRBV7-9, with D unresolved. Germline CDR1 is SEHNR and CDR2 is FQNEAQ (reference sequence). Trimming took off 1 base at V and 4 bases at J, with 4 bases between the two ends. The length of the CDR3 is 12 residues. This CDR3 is CASSLGRETQYF. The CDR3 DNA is TGTGCCAGCAGCTTAGGACGAGAGACCCAGTACTTC.

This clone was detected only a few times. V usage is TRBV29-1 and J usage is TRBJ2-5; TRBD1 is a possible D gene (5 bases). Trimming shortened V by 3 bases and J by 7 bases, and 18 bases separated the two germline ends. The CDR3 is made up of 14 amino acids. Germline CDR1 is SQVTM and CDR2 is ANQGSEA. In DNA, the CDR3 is TGCAGCGTTGACCTAGGGCGTTCAAGGGGGACCCAGTACTTC. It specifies CSVDLGRSRGTQYF.

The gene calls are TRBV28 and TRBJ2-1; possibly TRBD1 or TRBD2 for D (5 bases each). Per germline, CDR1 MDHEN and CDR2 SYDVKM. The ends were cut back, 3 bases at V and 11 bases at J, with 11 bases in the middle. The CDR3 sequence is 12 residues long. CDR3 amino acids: CASSFFGAQQFF. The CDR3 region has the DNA TGTGCCAGCAGTTTTTTCGGGGCACAGCAGTTCTTC.

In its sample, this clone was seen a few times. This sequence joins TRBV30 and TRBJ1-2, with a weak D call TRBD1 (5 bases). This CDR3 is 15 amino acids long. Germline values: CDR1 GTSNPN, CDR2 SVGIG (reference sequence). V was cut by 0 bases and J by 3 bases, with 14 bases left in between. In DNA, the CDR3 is TGTGCCTGGAGTGTATCTGCAGGGCGATACTATGGCTACACCTTC. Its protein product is CAWSVSAGRYYGYTF. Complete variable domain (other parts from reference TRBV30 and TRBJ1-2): SQTIHQWPATLVQPVGSPLSLECTVEGTSNPNLYWYRQAAGRGLQLLFYSVGIGQISSEVPQNLSASRPQDRQFILSSKKLLLSDSGFYLCAWSVSAGRYYGYTFGSGTRLTVV.

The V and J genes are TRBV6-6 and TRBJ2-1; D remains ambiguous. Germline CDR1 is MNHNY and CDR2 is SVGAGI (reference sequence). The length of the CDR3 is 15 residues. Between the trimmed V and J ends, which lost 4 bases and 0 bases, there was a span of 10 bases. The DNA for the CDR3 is TGTGCCAGCAGTTTTAGCAGGAGCTCCTACAATGAGCAGTTCTTC. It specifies CASSFSRSSYNEQFF.

In DNA form, the CDR3 reads TGTGCCAGCAGCTTAGCTACTAGCGGAAGCTCCTACGAGCAGTACTTC. It yields the protein CASSLATSGSSYEQYF. The chain recombines TRBV7-8 with TRBJ2-7; 8 positions agree with TRBD2. V gave up 0 bases and J gave up 0 bases; unmatched junction bases: 4. The germline V gene encodes CDR1 SGHVS and CDR2 FQNEAQ. The CDR3 has 16 residues. Filled out from reference TRBV7-8 and TRBJ2-7, the complete variable domain reads GAGVSQSPRYKVAKRGQDVALRCDPISGHVSLFWYQQALGQGPEFLTYFQNEAQLDKSGLPSDRFFAERPEGSVSTLKIQRTQQEDSAVYLCASSLATSGSSYEQYFGPGTRLTVT.

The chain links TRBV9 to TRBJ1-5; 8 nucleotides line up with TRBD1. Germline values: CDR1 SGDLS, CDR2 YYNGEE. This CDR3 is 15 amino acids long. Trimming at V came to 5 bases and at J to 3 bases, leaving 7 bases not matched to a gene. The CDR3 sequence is CASSRTGMTNQPQHF. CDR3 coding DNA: TGTGCCAGCAGTCGGACAGGGATGACCAATCAGCCCCAGCATTTT.